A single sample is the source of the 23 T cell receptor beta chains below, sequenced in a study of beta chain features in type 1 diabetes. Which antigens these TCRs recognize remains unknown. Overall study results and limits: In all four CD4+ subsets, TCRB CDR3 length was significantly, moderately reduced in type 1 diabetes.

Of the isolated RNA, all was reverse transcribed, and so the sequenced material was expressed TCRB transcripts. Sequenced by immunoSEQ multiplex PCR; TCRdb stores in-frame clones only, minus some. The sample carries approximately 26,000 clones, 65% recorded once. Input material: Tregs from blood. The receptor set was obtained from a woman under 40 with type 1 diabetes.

Here the CDR3 reads CASSLAGGVYGYTF. CDR3 bases: TGTGCCAGCAGCTTAGCCGGAGGGGTCTATGGCTACACCTTC. V gene TRBV7-9 combines with J gene TRBJ1-2; tentative D call: TRBD1 (5 bases). Germline values: CDR1 SEHNR, CDR2 FQNEAQ (reference sequence). V lost 0 bases, J lost 4 bases, and 9 bases lay in between. There are 14 residues in the CDR3.

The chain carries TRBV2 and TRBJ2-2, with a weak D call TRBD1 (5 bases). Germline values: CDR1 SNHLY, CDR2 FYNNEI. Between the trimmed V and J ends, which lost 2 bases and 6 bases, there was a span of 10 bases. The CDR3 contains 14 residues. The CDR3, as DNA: TGTGCCAGCAGTGAACAGGGTAAAGCCGGGGAGCTGTTTTTT. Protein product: CASSEQGKAGELFF.

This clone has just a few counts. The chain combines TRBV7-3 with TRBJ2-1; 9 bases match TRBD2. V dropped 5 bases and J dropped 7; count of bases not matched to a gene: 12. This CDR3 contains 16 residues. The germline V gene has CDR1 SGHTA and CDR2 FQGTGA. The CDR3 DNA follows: TGTGCCAGCAGCCCAAATCCGGGACTAGCATTTAATGAGCAGTTCTTC. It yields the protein CASSPNPGLAFNEQFF.

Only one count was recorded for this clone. This CDR3 is CASTFVSAGSYEQYF. DNA of the CDR3: TGTGCCAGCACCTTCGTCTCTGCCGGCTCCTACGAGCAGTACTTC. The gene calls are TRBV6-6 and TRBJ2-7; no definite D call. Germline loops: CDR1 MNHNY, CDR2 SVGAGI (reference sequence). Trimming stripped 7 bases from V and 0 bases from J, with 16 bases between. The CDR3 is 15 amino acids.

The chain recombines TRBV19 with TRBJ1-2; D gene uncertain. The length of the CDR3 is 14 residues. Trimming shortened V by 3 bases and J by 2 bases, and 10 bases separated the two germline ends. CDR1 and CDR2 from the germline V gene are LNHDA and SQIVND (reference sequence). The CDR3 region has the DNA TGTGCCAGTAGTATTCCCCCAGGCAACTATGGCTACACCTTC. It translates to CASSIPPGNYGYTF.

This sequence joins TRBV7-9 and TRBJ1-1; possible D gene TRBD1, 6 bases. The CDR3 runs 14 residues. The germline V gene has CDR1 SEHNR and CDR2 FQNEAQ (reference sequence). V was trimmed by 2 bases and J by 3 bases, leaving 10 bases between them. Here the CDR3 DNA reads TGTGCCAGCAGCTTAAGGGGGGGGGACACTGAAGCTTTCTTT. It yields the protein CASSLRGGDTEAFF.

This chain's CDR3 is CASTASGTGAGYTF. CDR3 bases: TGTGCCAGCACGGCATCCGGGACAGGGGCTGGCTACACCTTC. The chain couples TRBV6-1 to TRBJ1-2; TRBD1 agrees at 10 bases. The J segment lost 7 bases and the V segment lost 7 bases, leaving 9 bases of the junction unmatched. The germline CDR1 and CDR2 sequences are MNHNS and SASEGT. This CDR3 region has 14 residues.

CDR3 sequence (DNA): TGTGCCAGCACCGTTCCCCAGGCCGGTGGAAACACCATATATTTT. Translation: CASTVPQAGGNTIYF. The J gene is TRBJ1-3, the V gene TRBV7-9, with D unresolved. This CDR3 has 15 amino acids. CDR1 SEHNR and CDR2 FQNEAQ come from the germline V gene (reference sequence). V dropped 7 bases and J dropped 3 bases, with 16 bases sitting between them.

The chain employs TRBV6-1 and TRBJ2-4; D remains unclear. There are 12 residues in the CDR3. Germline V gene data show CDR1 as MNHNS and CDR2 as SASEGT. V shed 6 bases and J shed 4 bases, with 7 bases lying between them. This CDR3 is CASSPSKNIQYF. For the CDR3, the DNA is TGTGCCAGCAGCCCTTCGAAAAACATTCAGTACTTC.

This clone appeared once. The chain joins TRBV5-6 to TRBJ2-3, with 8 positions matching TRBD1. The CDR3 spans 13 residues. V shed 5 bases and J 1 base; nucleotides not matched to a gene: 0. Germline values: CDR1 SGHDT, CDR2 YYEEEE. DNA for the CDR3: TGTGCCAGCAGGGGACAGGGCACAGATACGCAGTATTTT. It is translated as CASRGQGTDTQYF.

CDR3 DNA: TGTGCCAGCAGCGTAAAGAACACTGAAGCTTTCTTT. Its translation is CASSVKNTEAFF. The V and J genes are TRBV6-6 and TRBJ1-1; no clear D gene. The V gene lost 6 bases and the J gene lost 1 base, with 6 bases spanning the gap. The CDR3 has 12 amino acids. Looked up from germline, CDR1 is MNHNY and CDR2 is SVGAGI (reference sequence).

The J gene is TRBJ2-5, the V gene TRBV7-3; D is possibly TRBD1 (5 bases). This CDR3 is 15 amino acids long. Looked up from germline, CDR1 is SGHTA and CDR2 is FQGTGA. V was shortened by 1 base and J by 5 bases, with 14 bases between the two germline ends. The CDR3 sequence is CASSLMAGFAETQYF. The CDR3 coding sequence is TGTGCCAGCAGCTTAATGGCAGGGTTCGCGGAGACCCAGTACTTC.

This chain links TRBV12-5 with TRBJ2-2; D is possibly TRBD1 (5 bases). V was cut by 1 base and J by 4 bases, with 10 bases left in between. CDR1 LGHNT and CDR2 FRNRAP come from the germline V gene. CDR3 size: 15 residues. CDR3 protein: CASGLGTGRTGELFF. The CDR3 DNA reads TGTGCTAGTGGTTTGGGAACAGGTCGCACCGGGGAGCTGTTTTTT.

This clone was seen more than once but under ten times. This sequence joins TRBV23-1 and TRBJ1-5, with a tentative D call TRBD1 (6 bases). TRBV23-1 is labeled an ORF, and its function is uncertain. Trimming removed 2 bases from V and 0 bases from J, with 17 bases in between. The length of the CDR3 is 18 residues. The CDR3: CASSQPLGQLNSNQPQHF. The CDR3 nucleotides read TGCGCCAGCAGTCAACCCCTTGGACAGTTAAATAGCAATCAGCCCCAGCATTTT.

The DNA for the CDR3 is TGCGCCAGCAGCCCCCAGACTAGCGAATATAATGAGCAGTTCTTC. This encodes CASSPQTSEYNEQFF. This sequence joins TRBV5-1 and TRBJ2-1; 8 nucleotides line up with TRBD2. V was pared by 4 bases and J by 7 bases, with 10 bases of the junction left unmatched. Germline loops: CDR1 SGHRS, CDR2 YFSETQ. The CDR3 runs to 15 residues.

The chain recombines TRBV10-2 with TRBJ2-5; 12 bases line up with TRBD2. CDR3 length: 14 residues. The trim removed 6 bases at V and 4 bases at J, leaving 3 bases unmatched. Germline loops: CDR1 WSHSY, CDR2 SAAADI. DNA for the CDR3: TGCGCCAGCAGCAGACTAGCGGGAGTAGAGACCCAGTACTTC. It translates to CASSRLAGVETQYF.

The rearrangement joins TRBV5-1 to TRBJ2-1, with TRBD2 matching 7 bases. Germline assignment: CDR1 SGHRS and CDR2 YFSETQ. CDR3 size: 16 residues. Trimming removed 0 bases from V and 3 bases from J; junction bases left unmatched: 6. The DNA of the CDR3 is TGCGCCAGCAGCTTGGCTGCGGGAGCTAACTACAATGAGCAGTTCTTC. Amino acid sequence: CASSLAAGANYNEQFF.

The CDR3 nucleotides read TGTGCCAGCAGTTCTTTACAATTACAAGAGACCCAGTACTTC. It encodes CASSSLQLQETQYF. J is TRBJ2-5 and V is TRBV28, with D unresolved. The CDR3 is 14 residues long. Germline CDR1 is MDHEN and CDR2 is SYDVKM. Trimming removed 4 bases from V and 2 bases from J, with 11 bases in between.

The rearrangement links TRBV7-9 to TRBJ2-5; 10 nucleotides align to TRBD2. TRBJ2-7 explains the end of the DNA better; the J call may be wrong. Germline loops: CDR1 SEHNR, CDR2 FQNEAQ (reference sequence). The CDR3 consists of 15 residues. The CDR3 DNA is TGTGCCAGCAGCCTCAGACTAGCGGGCTCCTACGAGCAGTACTTC. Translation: CASSLRLAGSYEQYF.

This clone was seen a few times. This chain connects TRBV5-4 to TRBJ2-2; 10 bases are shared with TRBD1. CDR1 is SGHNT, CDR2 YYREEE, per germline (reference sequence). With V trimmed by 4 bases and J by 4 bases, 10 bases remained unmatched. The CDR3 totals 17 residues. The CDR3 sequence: CASSPGGQGVVTGELFF. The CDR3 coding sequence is TGTGCCAGCAGCCCTGGCGGACAGGGGGTCGTCACCGGGGAGCTGTTTTTT.

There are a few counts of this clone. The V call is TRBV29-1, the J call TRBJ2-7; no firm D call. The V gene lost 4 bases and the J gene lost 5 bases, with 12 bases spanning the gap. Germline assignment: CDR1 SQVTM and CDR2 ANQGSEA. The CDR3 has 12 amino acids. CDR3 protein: CSVVIEVDEQYF. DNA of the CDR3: TGCAGCGTTGTTATTGAGGTGGACGAGCAGTACTTC.

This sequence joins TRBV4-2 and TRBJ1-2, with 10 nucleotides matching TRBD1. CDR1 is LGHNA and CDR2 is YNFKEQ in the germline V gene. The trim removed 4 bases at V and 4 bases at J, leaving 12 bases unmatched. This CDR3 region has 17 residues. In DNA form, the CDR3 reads TGTGCCAGCAGCCGCGACAGGACAGGGGGTGCTAGCTATGGCTACACCTTC. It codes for CASSRDRTGGASYGYTF.

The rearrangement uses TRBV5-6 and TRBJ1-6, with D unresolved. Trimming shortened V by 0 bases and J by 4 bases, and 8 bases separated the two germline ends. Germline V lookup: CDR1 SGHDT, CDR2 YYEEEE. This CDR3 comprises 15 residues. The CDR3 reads CASSLARSYNSPLHF. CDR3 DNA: TGTGCCAGCAGCTTGGCTCGGTCATATAATTCACCCCTCCACTTT.